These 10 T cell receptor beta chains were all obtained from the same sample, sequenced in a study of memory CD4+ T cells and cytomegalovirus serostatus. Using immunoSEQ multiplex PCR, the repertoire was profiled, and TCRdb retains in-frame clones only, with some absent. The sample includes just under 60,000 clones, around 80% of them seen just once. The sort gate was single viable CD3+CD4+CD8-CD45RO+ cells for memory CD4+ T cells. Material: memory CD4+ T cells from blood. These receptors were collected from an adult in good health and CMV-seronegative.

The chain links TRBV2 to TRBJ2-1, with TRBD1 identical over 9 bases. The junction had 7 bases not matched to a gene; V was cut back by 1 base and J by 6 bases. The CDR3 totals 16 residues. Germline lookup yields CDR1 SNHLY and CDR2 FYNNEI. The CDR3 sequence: CASSEEGTGRFNEQFF. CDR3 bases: TGTGCCAGCAGTGAAGAGGGGACAGGGAGATTCAATGAGCAGTTCTTC.

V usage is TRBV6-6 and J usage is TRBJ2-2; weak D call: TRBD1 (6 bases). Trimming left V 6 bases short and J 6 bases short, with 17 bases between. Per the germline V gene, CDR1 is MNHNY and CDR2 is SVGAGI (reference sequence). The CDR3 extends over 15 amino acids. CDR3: CASRWKDRGSGELFF. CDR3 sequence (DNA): TGTGCCAGCAGATGGAAAGATAGGGGGTCCGGGGAGCTGTTTTTT.

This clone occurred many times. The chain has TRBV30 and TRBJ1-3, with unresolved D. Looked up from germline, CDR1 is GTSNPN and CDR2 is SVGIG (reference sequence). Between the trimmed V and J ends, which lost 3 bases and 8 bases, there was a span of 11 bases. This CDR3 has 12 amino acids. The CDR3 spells CAWSGLWDTIYF. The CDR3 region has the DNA TGTGCCTGGAGCGGCTTATGGGACACCATATATTTT.

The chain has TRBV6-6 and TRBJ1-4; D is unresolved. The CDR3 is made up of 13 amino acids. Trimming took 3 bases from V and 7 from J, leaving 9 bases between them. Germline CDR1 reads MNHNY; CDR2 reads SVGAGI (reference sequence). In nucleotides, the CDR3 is TGTGCCAGCAGTTATCAAGACGGTGAAAAACTGTTTTTT. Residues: CASSYQDGEKLFF.

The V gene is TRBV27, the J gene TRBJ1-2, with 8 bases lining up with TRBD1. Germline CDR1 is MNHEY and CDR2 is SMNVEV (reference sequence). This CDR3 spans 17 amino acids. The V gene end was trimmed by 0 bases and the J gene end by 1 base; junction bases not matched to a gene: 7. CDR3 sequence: CASSLSLDRAFNYGYTF. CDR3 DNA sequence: TGTGCCAGCAGTTTATCACTGGACAGGGCATTTAACTATGGCTACACCTTC.

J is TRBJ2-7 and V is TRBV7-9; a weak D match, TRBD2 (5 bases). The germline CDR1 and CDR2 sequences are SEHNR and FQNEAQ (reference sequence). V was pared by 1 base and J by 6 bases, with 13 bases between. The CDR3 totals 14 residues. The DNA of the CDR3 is TGTGCCAGCAGCTTAGACGGGGTCAAACGCGAGCAGTACTTC. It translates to CASSLDGVKREQYF.

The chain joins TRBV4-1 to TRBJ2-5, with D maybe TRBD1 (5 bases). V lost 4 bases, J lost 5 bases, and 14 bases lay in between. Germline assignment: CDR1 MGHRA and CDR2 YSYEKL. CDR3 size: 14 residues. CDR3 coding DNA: TGCGCCAGCAGCCCGGACACATCGAGGGAGACCCAGTACTTC. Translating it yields CASSPDTSRETQYF.

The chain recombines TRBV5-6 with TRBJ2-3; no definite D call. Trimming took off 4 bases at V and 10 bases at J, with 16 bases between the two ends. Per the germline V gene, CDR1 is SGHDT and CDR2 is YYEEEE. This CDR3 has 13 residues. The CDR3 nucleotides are TGTGCCAGCAGCGTATACTATAATCCAGCGCAGTATTTT. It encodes CASSVYYNPAQYF.

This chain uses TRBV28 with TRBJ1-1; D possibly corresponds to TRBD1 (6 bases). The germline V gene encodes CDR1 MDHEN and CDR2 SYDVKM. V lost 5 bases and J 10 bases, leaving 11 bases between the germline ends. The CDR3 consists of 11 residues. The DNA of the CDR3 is TGTGCCAGCAGTGGACAGAGGGTAGCTTTCTTT. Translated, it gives CASSGQRVAFF.

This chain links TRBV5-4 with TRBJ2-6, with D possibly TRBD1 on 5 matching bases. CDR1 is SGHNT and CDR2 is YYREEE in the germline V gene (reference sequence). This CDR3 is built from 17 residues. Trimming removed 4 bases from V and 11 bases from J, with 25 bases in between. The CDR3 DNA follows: TGTGCCAGCAGCGCCGGTATGATGCTGCGGACCAGGGACGTCCTGACTTTC. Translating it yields CASSAGMMLRTRDVLTF.